The 19 T cell receptor beta chains listed next were all sequenced from one sample in a study of vaccination effects on CD4 cells after COVID-19. Sequenced by immunoSEQ multiplex PCR; TCRdb stores in-frame clones only, minus some. Of under 85,000 clones in the sample, 60% to 80% were seen once. Their antigens remain unidentified. Pools of viral peptides were used by the ViraFEST assay to expand antigen-specific CD4+ T cells ahead of sequencing. At the end of about 9 days of culture, CD4+ T cells were isolated. Sequences were derived from CD4+ T cells from PBMCs cultured with HCoV-229E spike peptides, sampled before COVID-19 vaccination. The receptors were gathered from a human donor who received a COVID-19 vaccine.

V and J are TRBV7-2 and TRBJ2-6; D uncertain. This CDR3 region has 12 residues. V lost 2 bases to trimming and J lost 7 bases, with 3 bases between them. Germline assignment: CDR1 SGHTA and CDR2 FQGNSA. This CDR3 reads CASSLSANVLTF. CDR3 DNA: TGTGCCAGCAGCTTAAGTGCCAACGTCCTGACTTTC.

The chain joins TRBV23-1 to TRBJ2-1; D is possibly TRBD1 or TRBD2 (6 bases each). TRBV23-1 is an ORF; its function is uncertain. This CDR3 has 18 amino acids. Trimming stripped 3 bases from V and 2 bases from J, with 20 bases between. CDR3 in DNA: TGCGCCAGCAGTCAGTGCCATGGGCTCGGGGGCACCTACAATGAGCAGTTCTTC. It translates to CASSQCHGLGGTYNEQFF.

This chain joins TRBV5-1 and TRBJ2-1; D possibly corresponds to TRBD2 (6 bases). The CDR3 runs 13 residues. The V gene lost 7 bases and the J gene lost 1 base, with 9 bases spanning the gap. Germline-derived CDR1 and CDR2 are SGHRS and YFSETQ. The CDR3 nucleotides read TGCGCCAGCCGGGACTTTTCCTACAATGAGCAGTTCTTC. It specifies CASRDFSYNEQFF.

The J gene is TRBJ2-3, the V gene TRBV7-2; D is possibly TRBD2 (5 bases). The CDR3 sequence is 15 residues long. The V and J ends lost 5 bases and 4 bases respectively, with 16 bases between them. Germline lookup yields CDR1 SGHTA and CDR2 FQGNSA. The CDR3 region is CASSPTLDSPDTQYF. The CDR3 nucleotides read TGTGCCAGCAGCCCCACACTAGATAGCCCAGATACGCAGTATTTT.

CDR3 sequence (DNA): TGCGCCAGCAGCCCGGGGGACGGATCTAATGAAAAACTGTTTTTT. Translated: CASSPGDGSNEKLFF. J is TRBJ1-4 and V is TRBV5-1, with a weak D call TRBD1 (5 bases). The length of the CDR3 is 15 residues. CDR1 and CDR2 (germline): SGHRS, YFSETQ. Trimming stripped 4 bases from V and 3 bases from J, with 13 bases between.

V gene TRBV5-1 combines with J gene TRBJ2-3, with 11 bases identical to TRBD2. Germline V gene data show CDR1 as SGHRS and CDR2 as YFSETQ. The J segment lost 2 bases and the V segment lost 4 bases, leaving 9 bases of the junction unmatched. This CDR3 is built from 17 residues. This CDR3 reads CASSLRLAGIFTDTQYF. The DNA for the CDR3 is TGCGCCAGCAGCCTCAGACTAGCGGGGATATTCACAGATACGCAGTATTTT.

This clone showed up just once. V usage is TRBV18 and J usage is TRBJ1-1; TRBD1 matches 7 bases. With V trimmed by 2 bases and J by 2 bases, 8 bases remained unmatched. This CDR3 has 16 amino acids. Per the germline V gene, CDR1 is KGHSH and CDR2 is LQKENI. CDR3 in DNA: TGTGCCAGCTCACCAATGGACAGGAGGACAAACACTGAAGCTTTCTTT. It yields the protein CASSPMDRRTNTEAFF.

This chain connects TRBV5-1 to TRBJ2-7, with D hard to call. V was pared by 0 bases and J by 6 bases, with 10 bases between. Germline-derived CDR1 and CDR2 are SGHRS and YFSETQ. The CDR3 has 13 residues. CDR3 nucleotides: TGCGCCAGCAGCTTGGAAGGGCCTGGCGAGCAGTACGTC. Translated: CASSLEGPGEQYV.

The chain combines TRBV10-2 with TRBJ2-7, with a tentative D call TRBD1 (6 bases). The germline V gene has CDR1 WSHSY and CDR2 SAAADI. The CDR3 sequence is 12 residues long. Trimming shortened V by 2 bases and J by 5 bases, and 7 bases separated the two germline ends. The CDR3: CASSEPGDEQYV. The CDR3 nucleotides are TGCGCCAGCAGTGAGCCAGGGGACGAGCAGTACGTC.

V usage is TRBV6-4 and J usage is TRBJ1-6; possibly TRBD1 for D (5 bases). V was shortened by 6 bases and J by 4 bases, with 16 bases between the two germline ends. CDR3 length: 16 amino acids. Germline CDR1 is MRHNA and CDR2 is SNTAGT. CDR3 amino acids: CASSDDSRGYNSPLHF. CDR3 in DNA: TGTGCCAGCAGCGACGACAGTAGGGGATATAATTCACCCCTCCACTTT.

This clone was counted only a few times. The V call is TRBV19, the J call TRBJ1-4; a weak D match, TRBD1 (6 bases). Germline V gene data show CDR1 as LNHDA and CDR2 as SQIVND (reference sequence). This CDR3 has 14 amino acids. The V end lost 9 bases, the J end lost 8 bases, and 19 bases lay between the germline ends. Here the CDR3 DNA reads TGTGCCAGCACAAAGGGGACATTAGGAGAAAAACTGTTTTTT. Translation: CASTKGTLGEKLFF.

This clone was observed a few times. The rearrangement joins TRBV27 to TRBJ1-1; possible D gene TRBD1, 5 bases. Trimming took off 2 bases at V and 2 bases at J, with 6 bases between the two ends. The CDR3 totals 13 residues. Germline-derived CDR1 and CDR2 are MNHEY and SMNVEV (reference sequence). Here the CDR3 reads CASSLGTNTEAFF. CDR3 bases: TGTGCCAGCAGTTTAGGGACTAACACTGAAGCTTTCTTT.

The chain couples TRBV11-2 to TRBJ1-5; D may be TRBD1 (6 bases). The CDR3 has 17 amino acids. The germline CDR1 and CDR2 sequences are SGHAT and FQNNGV. Trimming removed 4 bases at V and 1 base at J, with 17 bases between. CDR3 region: CASSSNGGGSSNQPQHF. The CDR3 DNA follows: TGTGCCAGCAGCTCGAACGGGGGGGGCTCCAGCAATCAGCCCCAGCATTTT.

The chain recombines TRBV10-2 with TRBJ2-1; 12 bases fit TRBD1. With V trimmed by 4 bases and J by 5 bases, 3 bases remained unmatched. The length of the CDR3 is 15 residues. Looked up from germline, CDR1 is WSHSY and CDR2 is SAAADI. The CDR3 here is CASSVGTGGHNEQFF. As DNA, the CDR3 is TGCGCCAGCAGTGTAGGGACAGGGGGCCACAATGAGCAGTTCTTC.

This clone was picked up one time. This chain links TRBV2 with TRBJ1-2; D not resolved. Germline assignment: CDR1 SNHLY and CDR2 FYNNEI. This CDR3 is 14 amino acids long. V shed 6 bases and J shed 0 bases, with 11 bases lying between them. CDR3 amino acids: CASRGPGANYGYTF. The CDR3 coding sequence is TGTGCCAGCAGGGGCCCCGGAGCTAACTATGGCTACACCTTC.

This chain connects TRBV5-6 to TRBJ1-6; possibly TRBD1 for D (6 bases). The CDR3 length is 16 residues. Germline V CDR1 and CDR2: SGHDT, YYEEEE. Trimming left V 3 bases short and J 10 bases short, with 20 bases between. The CDR3 region is CASSSGGGTKGSPLHF. The DNA of the CDR3 is TGTGCCAGCAGCTCGGGGGGAGGGACAAAAGGGTCACCCCTCCACTTT.

This clone was seen only once. The chain uses TRBV5-1 and TRBJ1-1, with D possibly matching TRBD1 (6 bases). This CDR3 comprises 14 residues. Germline V CDR1 and CDR2: SGHRS, YFSETQ. V gave up 1 base and J gave up 4 bases, with 11 bases separating them. In nucleotides, the CDR3 is TGCGCCAGCAGCTTGAACGGGGGGGCCACTGAAGCTTTCTTT. This codes for CASSLNGGATEAFF.

The chain carries TRBV18 and TRBJ2-2; D gene ambiguous. CDR1 is KGHSH, CDR2 LQKENI, per germline. V lost 2 bases and J lost 4, with 14 bases in between. The CDR3 extends over 16 amino acids. The CDR3 nucleotides are TGTGCCAGCTCACCATGGAGCGACCTGCGCACCGGGGAGCTGTTTTTT. As protein: CASSPWSDLRTGELFF.

The chain links TRBV7-3 to TRBJ2-1; TRBD2 might be the D (6 bases). Trimming left V 1 base short and J 9 bases short, with 13 bases between. CDR1 SGHTA and CDR2 FQGTGA come from the germline V gene. The CDR3 spans 14 residues. This CDR3 reads CASSLIGGTGEQFF. CDR3 DNA sequence: TGTGCCAGCAGCTTAATCGGAGGGACGGGTGAGCAGTTCTTC.